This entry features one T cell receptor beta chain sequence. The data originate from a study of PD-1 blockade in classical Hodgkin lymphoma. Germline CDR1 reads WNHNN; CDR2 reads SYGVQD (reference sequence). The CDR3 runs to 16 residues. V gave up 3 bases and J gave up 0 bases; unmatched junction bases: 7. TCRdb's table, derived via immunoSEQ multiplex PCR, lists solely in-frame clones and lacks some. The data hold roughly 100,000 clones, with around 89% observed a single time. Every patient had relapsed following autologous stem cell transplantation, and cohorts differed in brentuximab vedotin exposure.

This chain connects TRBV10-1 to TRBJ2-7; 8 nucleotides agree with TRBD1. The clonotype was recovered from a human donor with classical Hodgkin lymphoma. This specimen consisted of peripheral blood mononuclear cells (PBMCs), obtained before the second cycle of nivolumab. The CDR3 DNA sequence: TGCGCCAGCAGTGATCTTCGGACAGGGTCCTCCTACGAGCAGTACTTC. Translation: CASSDLRTGSSYEQYF.